Detailed here is one TCR beta chain. Its antigen is unknown. The sample is drawn from a study of CD8+CD57+ T cells in acquired aplastic anemia. Study information: Across the sorted CD4+ and CD8+ cells, DNA amounts averaged about 3.1 ug.

Genomic DNA was employed as the template in profiling TCR beta VDJ and CDR3. TCRdb reprocessed the reads via MiXCR and lists one record per CDR3 protein. The table includes roughly 200,000 distinct CDR3 sequences, roughly 65% detected once. Looked up from germline, CDR1 is LNHDA and CDR2 is SQIVND (reference sequence). The CDR3 is 12 residues long. The ends were cut back, 9 bases at V and 4 bases at J, with 12 bases in the middle. Patients chosen for sequencing had CD8+CD57+ cells that had expanded, as shown by flow cytometry. Severe acquired aplastic anemia was diagnosed in all patients. No therapy had been given to the patients at the time of blood sampling. Study-wide results and limits: It was found that 25 to 35 CD8+ CDR3 sequences were shared between patients and controls.

This clonotype originated in a human donor with aplastic anemia. The sequencing input was sorted CD4+, CD8+, or CD8+CD57+ T cells (not recorded which) from PBMCs. The chain links TRBV19 to TRBJ1-2, with TRBD1 as a possible D gene (5 bases). DNA for the CDR3: TGTGCCAGCCGGGGGGGGACCTATGGCTACACCTTC. It translates to CASRGGTYGYTF.